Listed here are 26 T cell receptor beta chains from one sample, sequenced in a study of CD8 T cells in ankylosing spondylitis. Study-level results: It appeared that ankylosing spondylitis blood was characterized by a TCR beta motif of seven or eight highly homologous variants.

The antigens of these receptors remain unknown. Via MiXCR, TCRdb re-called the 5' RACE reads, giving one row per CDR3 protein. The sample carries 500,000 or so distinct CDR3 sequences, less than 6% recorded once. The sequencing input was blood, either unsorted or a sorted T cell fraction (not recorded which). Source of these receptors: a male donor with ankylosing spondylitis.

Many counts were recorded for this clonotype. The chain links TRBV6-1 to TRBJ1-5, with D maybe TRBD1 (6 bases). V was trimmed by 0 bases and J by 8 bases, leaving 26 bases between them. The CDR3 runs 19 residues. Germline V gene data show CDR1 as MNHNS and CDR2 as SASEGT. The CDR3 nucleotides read TGTGCCAGCAGTGAAGCGGTGGGGTTGTCGGACAGAGGATACGAGCCCCAGCATTTT. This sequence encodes CASSEAVGLSDRGYEPQHF.

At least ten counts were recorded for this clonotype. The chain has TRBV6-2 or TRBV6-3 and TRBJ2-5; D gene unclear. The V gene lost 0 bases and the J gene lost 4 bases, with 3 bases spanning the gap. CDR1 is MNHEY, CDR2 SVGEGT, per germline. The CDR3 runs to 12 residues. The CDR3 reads CASSYSIETQYF. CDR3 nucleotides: TGTGCCAGCAGTTACTCGATAGAGACCCAGTACTTC.

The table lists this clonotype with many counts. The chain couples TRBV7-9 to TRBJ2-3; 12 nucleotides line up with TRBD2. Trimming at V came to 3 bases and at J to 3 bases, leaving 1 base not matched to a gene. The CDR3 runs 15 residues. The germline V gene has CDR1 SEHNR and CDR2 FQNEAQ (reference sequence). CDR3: CASSFLAGGTDTQYF. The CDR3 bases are TGTGCCAGCAGCTTCCTAGCGGGAGGGACAGATACGCAGTATTTT.

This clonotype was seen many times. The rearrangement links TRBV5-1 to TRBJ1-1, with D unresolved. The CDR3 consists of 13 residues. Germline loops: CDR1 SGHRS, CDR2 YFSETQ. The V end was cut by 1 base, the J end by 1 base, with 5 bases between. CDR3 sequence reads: CASSLRGNTEAFF. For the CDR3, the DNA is TGCGCCAGCAGCTTGCGGGGGAACACTGAAGCTTTCTTT.

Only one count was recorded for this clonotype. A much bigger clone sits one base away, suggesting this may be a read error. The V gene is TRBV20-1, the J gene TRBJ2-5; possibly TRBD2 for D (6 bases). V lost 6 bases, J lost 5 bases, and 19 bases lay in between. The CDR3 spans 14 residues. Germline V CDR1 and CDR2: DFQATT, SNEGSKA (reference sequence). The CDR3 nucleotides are TGCAGTGCCCCTAACGGGAGAAACGGTGAGACCCAGTACTTC. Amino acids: CSAPNGRNGETQYF.

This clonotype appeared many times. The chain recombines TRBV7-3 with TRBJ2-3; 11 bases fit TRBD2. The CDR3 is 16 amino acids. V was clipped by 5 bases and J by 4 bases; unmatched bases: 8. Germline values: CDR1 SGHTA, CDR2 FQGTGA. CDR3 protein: CASSLLAGGAPDTQYF. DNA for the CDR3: TGTGCCAGCAGCCTCCTAGCGGGGGGAGCTCCAGATACGCAGTATTTT.

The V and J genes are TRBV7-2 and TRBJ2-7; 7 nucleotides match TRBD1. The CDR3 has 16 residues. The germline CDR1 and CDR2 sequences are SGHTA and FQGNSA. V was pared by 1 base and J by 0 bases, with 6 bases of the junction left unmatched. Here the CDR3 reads CASSLVVGTVSYEQYF. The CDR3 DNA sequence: TGTGCCAGCAGCTTAGTTGTGGGGACAGTCTCCTACGAGCAGTACTTC.

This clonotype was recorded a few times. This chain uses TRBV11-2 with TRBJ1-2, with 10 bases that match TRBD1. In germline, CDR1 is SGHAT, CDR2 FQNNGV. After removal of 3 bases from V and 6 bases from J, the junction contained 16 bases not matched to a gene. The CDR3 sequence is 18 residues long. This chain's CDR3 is CASSFPKGTGAGVNGYTF. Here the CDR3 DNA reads TGTGCCAGCAGCTTCCCAAAGGGGACAGGGGCCGGGGTAAATGGCTACACCTTC.

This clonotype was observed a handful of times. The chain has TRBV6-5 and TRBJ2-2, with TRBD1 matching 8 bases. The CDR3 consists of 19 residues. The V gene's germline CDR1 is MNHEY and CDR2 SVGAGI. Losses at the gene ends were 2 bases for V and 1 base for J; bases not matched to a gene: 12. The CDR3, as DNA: TGTGCCAGCAGTTACCTCCGGGCAGGGGGCGTTAGGAACACCGGGGAGCTGTTTTTT. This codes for CASSYLRAGGVRNTGELFF.

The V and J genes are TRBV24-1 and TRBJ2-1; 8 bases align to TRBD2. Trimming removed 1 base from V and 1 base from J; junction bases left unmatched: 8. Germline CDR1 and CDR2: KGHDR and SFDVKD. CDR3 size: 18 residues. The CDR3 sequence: CATSDFRTSRVSYNEQFF. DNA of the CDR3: TGTGCCACCAGTGATTTTAGGACTAGCCGCGTATCCTACAATGAGCAGTTCTTC.

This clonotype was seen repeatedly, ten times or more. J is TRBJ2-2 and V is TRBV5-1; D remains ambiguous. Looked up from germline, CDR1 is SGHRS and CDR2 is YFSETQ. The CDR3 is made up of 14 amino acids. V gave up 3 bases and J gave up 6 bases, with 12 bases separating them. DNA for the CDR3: TGCGCCAGCAGCTCCGACCTAGACTCCGGGGAGCTGTTTTTT. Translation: CASSSDLDSGELFF.

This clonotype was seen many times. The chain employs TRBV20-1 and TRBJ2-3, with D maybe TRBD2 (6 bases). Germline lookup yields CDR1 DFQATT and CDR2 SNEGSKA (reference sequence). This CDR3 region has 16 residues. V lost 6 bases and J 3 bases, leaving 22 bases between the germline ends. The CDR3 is CSAEPGSLRGTDTQYF. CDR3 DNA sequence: TGCAGTGCGGAACCGGGGAGCCTCCGGGGGACAGATACGCAGTATTTT.

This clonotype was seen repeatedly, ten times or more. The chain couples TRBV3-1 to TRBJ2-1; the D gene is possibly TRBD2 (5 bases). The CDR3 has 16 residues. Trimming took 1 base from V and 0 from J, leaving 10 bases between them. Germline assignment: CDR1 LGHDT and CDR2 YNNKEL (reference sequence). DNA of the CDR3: TGTGCCAGCAGCCAAGCGTTGGGGAGCTCCTACAATGAGCAGTTCTTC. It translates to CASSQALGSSYNEQFF.

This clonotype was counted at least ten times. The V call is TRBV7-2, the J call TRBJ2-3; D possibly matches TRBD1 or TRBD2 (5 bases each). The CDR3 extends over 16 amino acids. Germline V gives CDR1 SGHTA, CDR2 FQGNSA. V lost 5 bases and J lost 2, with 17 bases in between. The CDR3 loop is CASSPRRTGPTDTQYF. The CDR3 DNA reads TGTGCCAGCAGCCCCCGCCGGACGGGACCCACAGATACGCAGTATTTT.

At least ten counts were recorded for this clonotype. In DNA, the CDR3 is TGTGCCAGCAGCTCCTTGTCTGGGTATTCACCCCTCCACTTT. Protein: CASSSLSGYSPLHF. This chain connects TRBV7-9 to TRBJ1-6; D is unresolved. Per the germline V gene, CDR1 is SEHNR and CDR2 is FQNEAQ (reference sequence). CDR3 length: 14 amino acids. V was cut by 4 bases and J by 8 bases, with 12 bases left in between.

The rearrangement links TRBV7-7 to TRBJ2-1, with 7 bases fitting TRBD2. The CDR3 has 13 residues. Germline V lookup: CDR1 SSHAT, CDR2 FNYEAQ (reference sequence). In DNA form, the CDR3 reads TGTGCACTGAGAGGGCTAGCGGACAATGAGCAGTTCTTC. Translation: CALRGLADNEQFF.

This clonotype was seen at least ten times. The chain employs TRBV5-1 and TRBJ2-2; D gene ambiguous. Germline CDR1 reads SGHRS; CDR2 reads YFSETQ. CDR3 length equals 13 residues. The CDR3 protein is CADPRRYTGELFF. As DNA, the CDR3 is TGCGCTGACCCTCGCCGATACACCGGGGAGCTGTTTTTT. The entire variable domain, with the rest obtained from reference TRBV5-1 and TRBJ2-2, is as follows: KAGVTQTPRYLIKTRGQQVTLSCSPISGHRSVSWYQQTPGQGLQFLFEYFSETQRNKGNFPGRFSGRQFSNSRSEMNVSTLELGDSALYLCADPRRYTGELFFGEGSRLTVL.

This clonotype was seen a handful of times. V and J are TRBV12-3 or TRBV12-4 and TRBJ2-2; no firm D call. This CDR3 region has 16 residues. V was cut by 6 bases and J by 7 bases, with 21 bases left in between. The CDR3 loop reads CASSNRWATSGGELFF. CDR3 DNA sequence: TGTGCCAGCAGCAACCGGTGGGCCACCTCCGGCGGGGAGCTGTTTTTT.

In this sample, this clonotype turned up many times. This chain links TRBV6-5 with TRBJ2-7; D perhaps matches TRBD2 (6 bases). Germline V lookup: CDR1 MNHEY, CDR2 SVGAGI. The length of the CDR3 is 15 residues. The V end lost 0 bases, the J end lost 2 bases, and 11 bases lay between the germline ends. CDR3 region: CASSYSSGETYEQYF. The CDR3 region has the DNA TGTGCCAGCAGTTACTCGTCGGGAGAAACCTACGAGCAGTACTTC.

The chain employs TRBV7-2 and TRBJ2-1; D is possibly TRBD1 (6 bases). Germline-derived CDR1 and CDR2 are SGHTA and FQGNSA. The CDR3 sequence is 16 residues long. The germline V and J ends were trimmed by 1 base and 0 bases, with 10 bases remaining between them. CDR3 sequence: CASSLGGPASYNEQFF. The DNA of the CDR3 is TGTGCCAGCAGCTTAGGGGGGCCCGCCTCCTACAATGAGCAGTTCTTC.

In nucleotides, the CDR3 is TGTGCCAGCAGTTACTCGTGGGGTGCTCCAACTAATGAAAAACTGTTTTTT. This codes for CASSYSWGAPTNEKLFF. The gene calls are TRBV6-5 and TRBJ1-4; D is undetermined. The V gene lost 0 bases and the J gene lost 0 bases, with 11 bases spanning the gap. The germline gives CDR1 MNHEY, CDR2 SVGAGI. The CDR3 sequence is 17 residues long.

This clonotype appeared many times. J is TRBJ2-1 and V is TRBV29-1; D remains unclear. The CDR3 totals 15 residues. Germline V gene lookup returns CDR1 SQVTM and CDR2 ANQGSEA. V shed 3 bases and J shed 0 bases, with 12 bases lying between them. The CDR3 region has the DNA TGCAGCGTTGATCCCCCTATAAACTCCTACAATGAGCAGTTCTTC. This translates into CSVDPPINSYNEQFF.

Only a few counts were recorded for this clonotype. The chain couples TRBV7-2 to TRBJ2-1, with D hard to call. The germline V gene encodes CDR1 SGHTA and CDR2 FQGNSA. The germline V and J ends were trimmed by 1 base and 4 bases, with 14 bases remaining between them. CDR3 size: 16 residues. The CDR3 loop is CASSLGVAVLYNEQFF. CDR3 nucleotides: TGTGCCAGCAGCTTAGGAGTGGCTGTCCTGTACAATGAGCAGTTCTTC.

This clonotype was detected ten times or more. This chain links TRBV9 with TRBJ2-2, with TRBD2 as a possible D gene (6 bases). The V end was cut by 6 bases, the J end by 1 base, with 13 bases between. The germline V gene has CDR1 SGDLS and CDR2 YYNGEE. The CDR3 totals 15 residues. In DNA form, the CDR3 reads TGTGCCAGCACCCCTCGGCGGGAGAACACCGGGGAGCTGTTTTTT. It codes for CASTPRRENTGELFF.

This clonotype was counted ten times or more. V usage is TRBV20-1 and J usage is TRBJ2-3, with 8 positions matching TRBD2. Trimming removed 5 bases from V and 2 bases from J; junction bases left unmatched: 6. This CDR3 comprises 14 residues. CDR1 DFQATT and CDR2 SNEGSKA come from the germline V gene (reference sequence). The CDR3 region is CSAVAGISTDTQYF. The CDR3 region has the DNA TGCAGTGCTGTAGCGGGGATCTCCACAGATACGCAGTATTTT.

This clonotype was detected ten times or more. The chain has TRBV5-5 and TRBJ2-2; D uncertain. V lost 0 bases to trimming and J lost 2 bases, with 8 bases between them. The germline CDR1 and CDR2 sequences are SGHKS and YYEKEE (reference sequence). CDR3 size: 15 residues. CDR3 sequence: CASSLDSLNTGELFF. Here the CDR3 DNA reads TGTGCCAGCAGCTTGGACAGCCTCAACACCGGGGAGCTGTTTTTT.